Listed here are 3 T cell receptor beta chains from one sample, sequenced in a study of lymphopenia after photon versus proton radiotherapy. Produced via immunoSEQ multiplex PCR; TCRdb's table is partial and in-frame only. The sample has about 8,300 clones, 70% to 90% seen once. This specimen consisted of peripheral blood, obtained from a patient treated with photon-based radiotherapy. Receptors were obtained from a man older than 75 with cholangiocarcinoma.

The chain couples TRBV5-4 to TRBJ1-4; D is unclear. Trimming left V 0 bases short and J 6 bases short, with 3 bases between. Per germline, CDR1 SGHNT and CDR2 YYREEE (reference sequence). This CDR3 has 12 amino acids. CDR3 in DNA: TGTGCCAGCAGCTTGGATGATGAAAAACTGTTTTTT. Amino acids: CASSLDDEKLFF.

This clone was found once. This chain links TRBV19 with TRBJ2-1; 8 bases map to TRBD1. V gave up 6 bases and J gave up 5 bases; unmatched junction bases: 9. This CDR3 has 15 amino acids. CDR1 and CDR2 (germline): LNHDA, SQIVND (reference sequence). CDR3 amino acids: CASRQGVLEHNEQFF. The CDR3 DNA sequence: TGTGCCAGTAGACAGGGGGTGCTCGAACACAATGAGCAGTTCTTC.

The gene calls are TRBV19 and TRBJ2-7; D is unclear. The germline gives CDR1 LNHDA, CDR2 SQIVND (reference sequence). There are 15 residues in the CDR3. The germline V and J ends were trimmed by 2 bases and 5 bases, with 16 bases remaining between them. CDR3: CASSIYLGFDDEQYF. The CDR3 DNA reads as TGTGCCAGTAGTATATATCTGGGATTTGACGACGAGCAGTACTTC.